The source of this T cell receptor beta chain is a study of T cell changes during pregnancy in multiple sclerosis (dated by TCRdb to the late 2010s). About the study as a whole: Changes in the T cell repertoire over the course of pregnancy were examined in this study in women with multiple sclerosis.

With regard to this clone: Its antigen remains unidentified. Nothing much larger sits one base from this clone, and base qualities are not available.

Germline trimming amounts to 3 bases on V and 2 bases on J, with 8 as the count of junction bases outside the gene matches. Based on the germline V gene, the CDR1 and CDR2 sequences are SNHLY and FYNNEI. The CDR3 holds 16 amino acids from the cysteine to the phenylalanine. Only the CDR3 part of the read is kept: 48 bases, read in frame from the first base. Library method: the immunoSEQ multiplex PCR assay. TCRdb stores this immuneACCESS table with in-frame sequences only. Part of the clones is absent; in the studies checked, under half of the shortfall reflects unresolved V genes, and no reason is known for the rest. Counted in this sample were fewer than 20,000 clones; about 83% of them appeared once. The biggest ten clones account for around a tenth of the sample.

This sample comprised CD8+ T cells from peripheral blood mononuclear cells, obtained after pregnancy. This TCR was sampled from a female donor with multiple sclerosis, enrolled in a pregnancy study. This sequence uses TRBV2 and TRBJ2-3, with 7 junctional bases fitting TRBD1. Read as DNA, the sequence is TGTGCCAGCAGTGAGGGGACAGCCCGAAACACAGATACGCAGTATTTT. This is translated as CASSEGTARNTDTQYF.